Included here is one T cell receptor (beta chain) sequence, with context. Its antigen is not yet known. No much larger clone is present one base from it, and per-base qualities are unavailable. V is shortened by 6 bases, J by 4 bases, and the region joining them spans 18 bases. The germline V gene yields MDHEN for CDR1 and SYDVKM for CDR2. The CDR3 numbers 15 residues from cysteine through phenylalanine. The retained sequence is limited to the CDR3, 45 bases, with the frame set at the first base. The data stem from a study of long-term antiretroviral therapy in people with HIV (dated 2022 in TCRdb). Study-level background: The earliest samples were collected roughly a decade before the 2015 WHO recommendation for immediate ART, at a time when ART was usually postponed until CD4 counts fell. A total of roughly 200 cryopreserved PBMC samples came from a few dozen adults with confirmed HIV infection and were collected serially over a mean of roughly six years (range 1-12). A retrospective serial study tested whether ART initiation and durable HIV suppression were associated with changes in peripheral blood TRB repertoire composition and diversity. About 35% of the 30 participants with HIV were female. Test extractions of a monoclonal T-cell line alongside 33 polyclonal samples showed no cross-contamination during QIAcube processing. Summary of the overall study and its limitations: Because cell numbers in pre-ART samples were limited, unsorted PBMC were profiled instead of sorted CD4+ and CD8+ T cells. The samples span the years 2004 to 2017, and the ART regimens used at that time may not be as effective as current regimens. Since PBMC availability was limited, sequencing covered only the TCR beta chain, with no alpha chain pairing. HIV repertoires had narrower CDR3 length ranges than controls, and the network structure suggested an antigen-experienced repertoire that shifted only slightly toward naive after ART. A significant increase in TRB diversity was found to be associated with ART initiation, although TRB diversity was observed to remain significantly below that of transplant donor controls even after long-term ART. The repertoire was dominated across all time points by expanded TRB clones identified before ART initiation, although this dominance was seen to fluctuate and to decrease in many PLHIV after ART. Inferences about post-ART repertoire changes were limited because no data were available on ART adherence, viral resistance or therapy changes.

Participants were included only if at least one PBMC sample before ART initiation and at least two post-ART samples were available. Treatment was received in the United States of America by all participants with HIV. Before DNA extraction, cryopreserved samples of roughly 1-11 million PBMC were thawed and then washed. At the time of the earliest PBMC sample, participants with HIV were aged between about 20 and 60 years. PBMC samples were contributed by each participant from 1-4 timepoints before ART initiation and 2-8 timepoints after ART initiation, with a median of 7 samples. For every participant, serial HIV viral load, CD4+ T-cell count, ART history and demographic data were obtained. Using a Qiagen kit on a QIAcube, genomic DNA was extracted from unsorted PBMC, with samples processed in batches of 12. The immunoSEQ hsTCRB v3.0 assay was used at survey level resolution for TRB variable region sequencing. TRB sequencing targeted a depth of about 40,000-55,000 T-cell genomes per sample. An Illumina MiSeq with a v3 150-cycle kit was used to sequence the pooled TRB libraries. The study's own analysis went as follows. Repertoire analysis ran in R within a reproducible Nextflow workflow covering QC, data transformation and analysis. LymphoSeq2, an R package for exploring AIRR-Seq data, was used to implement custom analyses. Several samples that yielded fewer than 5000 total TRB sequences were excluded, so that more than 150 HIV repertoires were analyzed. Among the approximately 200 retained HIV repertoires, 55 to 65 were collected before ART initiation and roughly 130 were collected after ART initiation. Repertoires were downsampled to 5000 TRB nucleotide sequences, with summary statistics averaged over 100 downsampling iterations. Only TRB sequences with CDR3 regions of at least seven amino acids were retained for analysis. A Shannon entropy-derived clonality score and the Gini coefficient were used to measure diversity. Repertoire networks linked the top 5000 CDR3 amino acid sequences whenever two sequences differed by an edit distance of one. For TRB CDR3 amino acid sequences, GLIPH2 was used to predict antigen specificity groups and MHC restriction. To flag known associations with CMV, EBV, HIV or tissue antigens, CDR3 amino acid sequences were compared against VDJdb and McPAS-TCR. Pre-ART, post-ART and control groups were compared with Wilcoxon signed-rank tests and Holm-Bonferroni correction. TCRdb took this table from immuneACCESS and kept in-frame rearrangements with V and J called. Such tables lack part of the clones; where checked against another copy, unresolved V genes explain under half of the gap, and the rest is unexplained. Clonal size and the V and J genes are those of that table, whereas D and trimming came from the DNA. This sample holds 21,000 or so clones; approximately 87% were observed only once. The ten top clones hold about 3.3% of the sample.

Recombination joined TRBV28 with TRBJ1-2; 6 matching bases give a weak D call of TRBD1. Sequenced here: unsorted PBMCs, sampled 2.6 years after starting antiretroviral therapy. This receptor was taken from a woman in her fifties or sixties with HIV. At the DNA level, the sequence is TGTGCCAGCAGACAACCCGGTCAGGGGTCCTATGGCTACACCTTC. Its protein product is CASRQPGQGSYGYTF.